This T cell receptor (beta chain) was observed in a study of T-cell reconstitution after alpha-beta-depleted transplantation in children. Unique molecular identifiers were used in preparing the TCRbeta library. TCRdb re-called the PCR reads with MiXCR, one entry per CDR3 protein. Among some 600,000 distinct CDR3 sequences listed, approximately 13% were seen once. On this clonotype itself: Its antigen is undetermined.

Study-wide results and caveats: Several hundred expanded graft clones reportedly gave rise to the alpha-beta T cells present about two months after transplant.

Germline trimming cut 1 base from V and 6 bases from J; bases unmatched to any gene: 11. The V gene's germline CDR1 is DFQATT and CDR2 SNEGSKA (reference sequence). This CDR3 is built from 16 residues. The sequence was obtained from a male patient aged 5 to 17 who had a stem cell transplant for acute myeloid leukemia, so the T cells may come from the graft donor. The sequenced sample was PBMCs, mostly from graft donor cells, obtained 360 days after TCRalphabeta/CD19-depleted stem cell transplant. The chain carries TRBV20-1 and TRBJ2-1, with TRBD2 matching over 8 bases. The CDR3 region is CSARGLPSGSLNEQFF. The CDR3 region has the DNA TGCAGTGCTAGAGGTCTCCCCAGCGGGAGTCTCAATGAGCAGTTCTTC.